The entry that follows covers one T cell receptor (beta chain) sequence. Its antigen has not been determined. No much larger clone exists at a distance of one base, and base qualities are not known. The source of the sample is a study of cytomegalovirus exposure and HLA in healthy donors (TCRdb year 2017). For the wider study: In an earlier analysis of around 540 of the donors, under 300 Gb of sequence data and 100 million or so unique TCR beta sequences from 150 million to 200 million T cells were reported. An early release covering roughly 580 HLA-typed donors comprised roughly 300 gigabases of sequencing data and around 85 million unique TCR sequences. Among the approximately 420 genotyped donors, roughly 80% belonged to the genetic ancestry cluster associated with self-reported Caucasian donors. The aim of the study was to test whether cataloging public T cell receptors could identify signatures of past pathogen exposure. The study profiled the T cell repertoires of more than 500 subjects by immunosequencing and related them to cytomegalovirus serostatus. In addition to the first cohort of several hundred subjects, a separate validation cohort of 120 different subjects was used. High-throughput TCR immunosequencing, statistical association of individual TCRs with disease status, and machine learning were combined to predict cytomegalovirus infection status. A later analysis re-examined previously published TCR beta repertoires from about 700 donors and added high-resolution HLA genotyping to investigate patterns of TCR occurrence. Rather than using new phenotypic data, the later analysis identified candidate immune exposures from TCR beta sequences and from how often those sequences occurred across donors. In an earlier analysis of about 590 of the donors, high-throughput TCR beta sequencing was used to judge whether each TCR beta V gene segment behaved as functional or pseudogenic. Donor age, sex, ethnicity and CMV serostatus were compiled alongside the repertoire data. A later genetic analysis took genome-wide SNP genotypes for about three fifths of the roughly 700 donors and used that subset as a discovery cohort. Every repertoire in the discovery cohort had been generated on one and the same sequencing platform. HLA typing included class I and class II loci at four-digit resolution. The number of typed donors differed by locus: about 629-630 for A, B, C, DRB1 and DQB1; some 540 for DQA1; around 610 for DPA1; and 400 to 480 for DPB1. Roughly five DR-DQ haplotypes were treated as single units for association and clustering because of strong linkage in the cohort. Among 398 genotyped donors of the cohort, an average of approximately 250,000 unique TCR beta nucleotide sequences were sequenced per donor, roughly 20% of them non-productive. Broad study findings and their caveats: The earlier analysis of approximately 540 of the donors excluded fewer than 20 rarely observed V segments, including chromosome 9 orphons, because counts were too low. This cohort had only TCR beta chains sequenced, and the lack of alpha or paired-chain data limited which features could be detected. Three of the identified cytomegalovirus-associated TCR beta chains were confirmed in vitro to be specific for cytomegalovirus antigens. Because HLA typing was unavailable for some donors at each locus, only the typed subset was used in association tests. In the study, approximately 160 TCR beta chains were listed as associated with cytomegalovirus. Broadly in line with IMGT annotations, most TCR beta V segments showed up in productive rearrangements about 87% or about 30% of the time in an earlier analysis of several hundred of the donors. For the cohort, immune exposure information was limited to CMV serostatus. Most TCR sequences were seen in very few donors, while some public TCRs were found in many individuals. A later analysis found that most CMV-associated TCR beta chains appeared HLA-restricted, with HLA associations seemingly driven largely by CMV exposure. The classifier was reported to diagnose cytomegalovirus status with high specificity and sensitivity in both the original cohort and the validation cohort. Linkage disequilibrium might explain the correlated functional status among segregating V segments, but an unknown experimental factor could not be ruled out. In a later genetic analysis, a missense DCLRE1C variant was associated with V-gene and J-gene trimming of TCR beta chains, and the association was replicated in an independent cohort. Compared with equally common non-associated chains, HLA-associated TCR beta chains in a later analysis were more clonally expanded and had lower generation probabilities. In a later analysis, the rate of TCR association differed among HLA loci, with DRB1 alleles having the most associated TCRs and HLA-C alleles having the fewest. A further reported finding was that TCR beta sequences accurately predicted the HLA-A and HLA-B alleles for most subjects in the first cohort. Sequencing depth was assumed to be roughly uniform across donors in the presence/absence analyses, though that assumption may not hold. Specific HLA alleles were associated with roughly 17,000 TCR beta sequences at a false discovery rate of 0.05 in a later analysis. In a later analysis, several top co-occurrence clusters were reported to appear linked to parvovirus B19, influenza, CMV and Epstein-Barr virus. Some IMGT-functional V segments, including TRBV6-2 and TRBV6-3, could not be told apart with the 87-base-pair reads, so those segments were excluded. A later genetic analysis reported fewer N-insertions in productive TCRs among donors in an Asian-associated ancestry cluster than the approximately 670-donor mean. It was suggested by the authors that the approach could potentially be generalized to other disease states and immunological phenotypes. A group of highly shared sequence variants was considered likely to be a technical artifact of the sequencing pipeline. When HLA alleles, especially DR and DQ, strongly co-occurred, attributing TCR associations to individual alleles was difficult.

Libraries were made using the immunoSEQ multiplex PCR assay. For the multiplex PCR, a mixture combining 60 forward primers for TCR Vbeta segments and 13 reverse primers for TCR Jbeta segments was used. The CDR3 region of rearranged TCR beta genes was amplified from genomic DNA by a multiplex PCR assay. The Illumina HiSeq System was used to sequence the amplified TCR beta libraries as 87-base-pair reads. As for how the authors treated the data: Across the 670 or so repertoires, a later analysis counted 80 million or so unique TCR beta chains, roughly 11 million of which were shared by at least two donors. Raw reads were error-corrected and collapsed into unique sequences with a nearest-neighbor algorithm that merged closely related sequences to remove PCR and sequencing errors. CDR3 sequences were aligned to IMGT reference sequences to assign V, D and J gene segments. For a sequence to be retained, a match of at least six nucleotides to both a V gene segment and a J gene segment was required. Rearrangements were called productive when the CDR3 lacked stop codons and stayed in frame with V and J; all others were non-productive. Following IMGT convention, CDR3 was defined as the stretch from the second conserved V-encoded cysteine to the conserved J-encoded phenylalanine. The earlier analysis of some 600 of the donors excluded sequences that lacked an unambiguous match to a single V gene segment. In an earlier analysis of some 590 of the donors, a V segment was called functional when productive rearrangements were above 56.7%, and segregating when the standard deviation between donors exceeded 5%. A statistical classification framework was developed to diagnose cytomegalovirus status using the catalog of TCR beta chain sequences. V and J gene assignment, in a later analysis, came from comparing TCR nucleotide sequences with IMGT/GENE-DB human TR gene sequences. Using the TCRdist pipeline, a later analysis assigned CDR3 sequences along with most-parsimonious VDJ recombination scenarios. A later analysis defined each TCR beta chain by its CDR3 amino acid sequence plus V-gene family, and excluded reads lacking a unique V-gene family. A later analysis removed several hundred highly shared, low-generation-probability nucleotide sequences to deal with suspected cross-contamination and a sequencing artifact. In a later analysis, a clonal expansion index was calculated for each public chain from normalized within-repertoire ranks of inferred template counts. A later analysis computed generation probabilities with a VDJ recombination model fitted to out-of-frame rearrangements, and checked the results against IGoR. In a later analysis, hypergeometric tests were used to score TCR-TCR, TCR-HLA and TCR-CMV co-occurrence, with a repertoire-size bias correction applied to TCR pairs. False discovery rates were estimated in a later analysis by permuting HLA or CMV assignments 20 times. In a later analysis, co-occurring TCRs were grouped using DBSCAN, and TCRdist sequence similarity was added for clustering within HLA-allele-positive subsets. Co-occurrence clustering excluded repertoires with fewer than 30,000 or more than 120,000 public chains, plus five with anomalous nucleotide sharing. TCRdb limited this immuneACCESS table to in-frame rearrangements with V and J called. A share of clones is missing; checked studies link under half to unresolved V genes, and the rest is unexplained. That table furnishes V, J and clone size, whereas the DNA furnished D and trimming. The sample table lists about 200,000 clones, around 75% of them with a count of one. 1.5% to 2% of the sample rests with the top ten.

The cohort was made up of 666 healthy bone marrow donors. At the time of sampling, every cohort member was nominally healthy, though immune exposures that went unrecorded were likely present. The donor tested CMV seronegative, placing the donor among the 350 or so seronegative members of the cohort. A peripheral blood sample was provided by each donor, and peripheral blood mononuclear cells were used for TCR beta sequencing. Genomic DNA was extracted from the blood cell samples with the Qiagen DNeasy Blood Extraction Kit. The CDR3 sequence holds 17 residues, the cysteine and phenylalanine included. Of the read, only the CDR3 DNA is kept; its 51 bases are in frame from base 1. The germline V gene encodes CDR1 SNHLY and CDR2 FYNNEI. Relative to germline, V is missing 5 bases and J is missing 2 bases, with 12 bases of the junction outside any gene match.

Sequencing input: PBMCs. The chain is encoded by TRBV2 joined to TRBJ1-5; the central 7 bases match TRBD1. This TCR derives from a woman aged 30 to 39 in good health and CMV-seronegative. The CDR3 protein sequence reads: CASSLRQGRGGNQPQHF. Here is the DNA: TGTGCCAGCAGTCTGAGACAGGGAAGAGGCGGCAATCAGCCCCAGCATTTT. Beyond the CDR3, the reference TRBV2 and TRBJ1-5 genes provide the residues; the full variable domain reads: EPEVTQTPSHQVTQMGQEVILRCVPISNHLYFYWYRQILGQKVEFLVSFYNNEISEKSEIFDDQFSVERPDGSNFTLKIRSTKLEDSAMYFCASSLRQGRGGNQPQHFGDGTRLSIL.